A single sample gave rise to the 32 T cell receptor beta chains below, sequenced in a study of Tregs in tolerant kidney transplant recipients. Method: immunoSEQ multiplex PCR; TCRdb's copy keeps in-frame clones and lacks some. Its clone listing holds 30,000 or so clones. The sample here was CD8+ T cells from blood, taken before the transplant. The source of these receptors is a human donor who received a combined kidney and bone marrow transplant.

With respect to this clone: The read halts 3 residues ahead of the CDR3 end, with the missing end drawn from the germline J gene. V is TRBV19 and J is TRBJ2-7; tentative D call: TRBD1 (5 bases). The V gene lost 7 bases and the J gene lost 6 bases, with 19 bases spanning the gap. The CDR3 loop spans 14 amino acids. Germline V CDR1 and CDR2: LNHDA, SQIVND (reference sequence). CDR3 bases read: TGTGCCAGTACCCACGGTCCAGGGCCTTTCGAG. Translation gives CASTHGPGPFE. The whole CDR3 region reads CASTHGPGPFEQYF.

Comment on this clone: Read sequence stops 3 residues before the CDR3 end, and the germline J gene provides the missing end. The chain recombines TRBV2 with TRBJ2-7; 7 bases are a match to TRBD1. Germline V lookup: CDR1 SNHLY, CDR2 FYNNEI. The CDR3 is 13 residues long. V shed 8 bases and J 5 bases; nucleotides not matched to a gene: 9. The CDR3 loop is CASLLGTDNEQYF. The sequenced part of the CDR3 DNA is TGTGCCAGCCTCCTCGGGACAGACAACGAG.

Comments on this clone: The read halts 3 residues ahead of the CDR3 end, with the missing end drawn from the germline J gene. The J gene is TRBJ2-5, the V gene TRBV2, with D possibly being TRBD2 (7 bases). The length of the CDR3 is 17 residues. The ends were cut back, 3 bases at V and 0 bases at J, with 17 bases in the middle. CDR1 and CDR2 from the germline V gene are SNHLY and FYNNEI. CDR3 DNA (partial): TGTGCCAGCAGTGATTGGGGGGGGCTGAAGTACCAAGAGACC. Translated, it gives CASSDWGGLKYQET. The entire CDR3 reads CASSDWGGLKYQETQYF.

Comments on this clone: The read finishes 3 residues shy of the CDR3 end, and the germline J gene is used to complete it. This chain joins TRBV7-3 and TRBJ2-1, with 7 bases aligning to TRBD2. V was clipped by 1 base and J by 5 bases; unmatched bases: 5. This CDR3 region has 15 residues. Germline assignment: CDR1 SGHTA and CDR2 FQGTGA. CDR3 residues: CASSLKAGPNNEQFF. CDR3 DNA, as far as it was read: TGTGCCAGCAGCTTAAAAGCGGGACCCAACAATGAG.

Note on this clone: Coverage ceases 3 residues before the CDR3 finishes, and the germline J gene fills in the end. The chain uses TRBV20-1 and TRBJ2-3; a possible D gene is TRBD2 (6 bases). Deletions cut 0 bases from V and 5 bases from J, with 18 bases between. From germline, CDR1 is DFQATT and CDR2 SNEGSKA (reference sequence). This CDR3 region has 16 residues. Here the CDR3 reads CSARDLGGELVDTQYF. The covered CDR3 bases are TGCAGTGCTAGAGATTTAGGAGGGGAGTTGGTAGATACG.

CDR3 in amino acids: CASSYGLAGTYEQFF. The CDR3 DNA, read in part, is TGCGCCAGCAGCTACGGACTAGCGGGAACTTATGAG. The V call is TRBV5-1, the J call TRBJ2-1; 12 bases are a match to TRBD2. The CDR3 end lies 3 residues beyond the end of the read and is filled in from the germline J gene. CDR3 size: 15 residues. Losses at the gene ends were 3 bases for V and 8 bases for J; bases not matched to a gene: 6. The germline CDR1 and CDR2 sequences are SGHRS and YFSETQ.

To note about this clone: The read stops 3 residues short of the end of the CDR3; the missing end is completed from the germline J gene. The chain links TRBV5-1 to TRBJ1-1; 7 bases match TRBD1. CDR3 length: 13 amino acids. CDR1 is SGHRS, CDR2 YFSETQ, per germline. J lost 6 bases, V lost 5 bases, and 7 bases had no gene match. The CDR3 sequence: CASRLTGVAEAFF. Partial CDR3 DNA: TGCGCCAGCAGACTTACAGGGGTAGCTGAA. Supplemented by reference TRBV5-1 and TRBJ1-1, the full variable domain reads KAGVTQTPRYLIKTRGQQVTLSCSPISGHRSVSWYQQTPGQGLQFLFEYFSETQRNKGNFPGRFSGRQFSNSRSEMNVSTLELGDSALYLCASRLTGVAEAFFGQGTRLTVV.

Note on this clone: Coverage ceases 3 residues before the CDR3 finishes, and the germline J gene fills in the end. The chain recombines TRBV5-6 with TRBJ1-2, with 9 bases matching TRBD1. The CDR3 length is 14 residues. CDR1 and CDR2 (germline): SGHDT, YYEEEE. Here the CDR3 reads CASSLEGTGRGYTF. Incomplete CDR3 DNA: TGTGCCAGCAGCTTGGAGGGGACAGGGCGCGGC.

Comments on this clone: Read data end 3 residues before the CDR3 end; the end is taken from the germline J gene. This chain uses TRBV7-9 with TRBJ1-2; maybe TRBD1 (5 bases). Germline V gene data show CDR1 as SEHNR and CDR2 as FQNEAQ (reference sequence). The CDR3 has 15 residues. Trimming shortened V by 5 bases and J by 6 bases, and 19 bases separated the two germline ends. CDR3 sequence: CASSTGRDFPDGYTF. The sequenced part of the CDR3 DNA is TGTGCCAGCAGCACAGGACGGGACTTCCCCGATGGC.

With regard to this clone: The read finishes 3 residues shy of the CDR3 end, and the germline J gene is used to complete it. The rearrangement links TRBV5-6 to TRBJ2-7, with D tentatively TRBD1 (5 bases). In germline, CDR1 is SGHDT, CDR2 YYEEEE. The germline V and J ends were trimmed by 0 bases and 5 bases, with 9 bases remaining between them. CDR3 length: 13 residues. The CDR3 protein is CASSLGWGNEQYF. The CDR3 DNA, read in part, is TGTGCCAGCAGCTTGGGTTGGGGCAACGAG.

As to this clone: The observed sequence ends 3 residues before the CDR3 terminus, with the missing tail filled in from the germline J gene. This chain joins TRBV4-1 and TRBJ2-7; unclear D gene. Trimming stripped 2 bases from V and 2 bases from J, with 7 bases between. The germline CDR1 and CDR2 sequences are MGHRA and YSYEKL. The CDR3 is made up of 13 amino acids. CDR3 residues: CASSQSAAYEQYF. Partial CDR3 DNA: TGCGCCAGCAGCCAATCCGCGGCCTACGAG.

About this clone: The read gets to within 3 residues of the CDR3 end, and the germline J gene fills in the rest. The chain uses TRBV7-9 and TRBJ1-4, with a weak D call TRBD1 (5 bases). The CDR3 totals 14 residues. Germline assignment: CDR1 SEHNR and CDR2 FQNEAQ (reference sequence). V lost 4 bases, J lost 3 bases, and 9 bases lay in between. The covered CDR3 bases are TGTGCCAGCAGCTCACAGGACCCTAATGAAAAA. Amino acids: CASSSQDPNEK. The full CDR3 protein is CASSSQDPNEKLFF. Full variable domain (remainder filled in from reference TRBV7-9 and TRBJ1-4): DTGVSQNPRHKITKRGQNVTFRCDPISEHNRLYWYRQTLGQGPEFLTYFQNEAQLEKSRLLSDRFSAERPKGSFSTLEIQRTEQGDSAMYLCASSSQDPNEKLFFGSGTQLSVL.

Concerning this clone itself: The read ends 3 residues before the CDR3 terminus; that terminus is restored from the germline J gene. The chain carries TRBV7-9 and TRBJ2-1, with 14 bases that match TRBD2. Germline trimming cut 11 bases from V and 7 bases from J; bases unmatched to any gene: 7. Germline loops: CDR1 SEHNR, CDR2 FQNEAQ (reference sequence). The CDR3 loop spans 14 amino acids. The CDR3 DNA, read in part, is TGTGCCGTCTGGACTAGCGGGAGGAAAAATGAG. Translating gives CAVWTSGRKNE. The complete CDR3 protein is CAVWTSGRKNEQFF.

Details on this clone: The read stops 3 residues short of the end of the CDR3; the missing end is completed from the germline J gene. The chain recombines TRBV6-1 with TRBJ2-2, with TRBD2 as a possible D gene (6 bases). Per the germline V gene, CDR1 is MNHNS and CDR2 is SASEGT. The CDR3 length is 15 residues. The V end was cut by 3 bases, the J end by 5 bases, with 13 bases between. This CDR3 reads CASSEPPGGTGELFF. CDR3 DNA (partial): TGTGCCAGCAGTGAGCCCCCCGGGGGTACCGGGGAG.

As concerns this clone: Read data end 3 residues before the CDR3 end; the end is taken from the germline J gene. V usage is TRBV2 and J usage is TRBJ2-3, with 11 bases fitting TRBD2. CDR3 size: 17 residues. V dropped 6 bases and J dropped 4; count of bases not matched to a gene: 12. Germline V gene sequence: CDR1 SNHLY, CDR2 FYNNEI. The CDR3 protein is CASRAPSLAGVPDTQYF. CDR3 bases read: TGTGCCAGCAGGGCTCCCTCACTAGCGGGGGTTCCAGATACG.

Comment on this clone: From the germline J gene comes the end of the CDR3, since the read stops 3 residues before it. V usage is TRBV9 and J usage is TRBJ1-1; TRBD1 aligns across 8 bases. V shed 3 bases and J 5 bases; nucleotides not matched to a gene: 6. CDR1 is SGDLS and CDR2 is YYNGEE in the germline V gene. The CDR3 loop spans 14 amino acids. The CDR3 sequence: CASSDGQGVTEAFF. The part of the CDR3 DNA that was read is TGTGCCAGCAGCGACGGACAGGGTGTAACTGAA.

Concerning this clone itself: With the read ending 3 residues before the CDR3 end, the germline J gene is used to fill in that end. The chain recombines TRBV19 with TRBJ1-2, with TRBD1 matching over 8 bases. The V and J ends lost 10 bases and 1 base, in that order; junction bases with no gene match: 14. The V gene's germline CDR1 is LNHDA and CDR2 SQIVND (reference sequence). This CDR3 contains 16 residues. The CDR3 sequence: CATLGEVDRGNYGYTF. Partial CDR3 DNA: TGTGCCACCCTAGGGGAGGTCGACAGGGGTAACTATGGC.

To note about this clone: Sequencing ends 3 residues short of the CDR3 end; the germline J gene provides the rest. The V call is TRBV2, the J call TRBJ2-7; 7 bases align to TRBD1. Germline trimming cut 4 bases from V and 6 bases from J; bases unmatched to any gene: 3. CDR3 size: 12 residues. Germline loops: CDR1 SNHLY, CDR2 FYNNEI. This CDR3 reads CASSVTGVEQYF. The sequenced CDR3 bases are TGTGCCAGCAGTGTTACAGGGGTCGAG.

As concerns this clone: The read stops 3 residues short of the end of the CDR3; the missing end is completed from the germline J gene. V is TRBV19 and J is TRBJ1-5, with D hard to call. The CDR3 covers 11 residues. Germline assignment: CDR1 LNHDA and CDR2 SQIVND (reference sequence). The V end was cut by 10 bases, the J end by 9 bases, with 13 bases between. This CDR3 is CATGNFRPQHF. The part of the CDR3 DNA that was read is TGTGCCACCGGTAACTTTCGGCCC.

As concerns this clone: The read gets to within 3 residues of the CDR3 end, and the germline J gene fills in the rest. This chain connects TRBV20-1 to TRBJ2-7; TRBD2 aligns across 8 bases. Germline values: CDR1 DFQATT, CDR2 SNEGSKA (reference sequence). Trimming took 4 bases from V and 2 from J; bases not matched to a gene: 10. The CDR3 covers 15 residues. CDR3 DNA, as far as it was read: TGCAGTGCTAAGGAGAGCGGGAGTGTTACCTACGAG. Translated: CSAKESGSVTYE. In full, the CDR3 is CSAKESGSVTYEQYF.

To note about this clone: The read terminates 3 residues before the CDR3 end, so the remaining end is supplied by the germline J gene. V gene TRBV20-1 combines with J gene TRBJ2-2; 7 positions match TRBD2. The CDR3 totals 15 residues. CDR1 is DFQATT and CDR2 is SNEGSKA in the germline V gene (reference sequence). V dropped 5 bases and J dropped 5; count of bases not matched to a gene: 11. CDR3 loop: CSAPNLREGTGELFF. The part of the CDR3 DNA that was read is TGCAGTGCTCCCAACCTCAGGGAGGGGACCGGGGAG.

For this clone: The read terminates 3 residues ahead of where the CDR3 ends, so the germline J gene completes it. The V gene is TRBV7-9, the J gene TRBJ2-1; 8 nucleotides line up with TRBD2. Germline V gene data show CDR1 as SEHNR and CDR2 as FQNEAQ (reference sequence). With 7 bases clipped from V and 8 bases from J, the junction kept 7 bases outside the gene matches. This CDR3 comprises 13 residues. CDR3 sequence: CASTGLASYEQFF. CDR3 DNA, as far as it was read: TGTGCCAGCACAGGACTAGCTTCATATGAG.

As to this clone: The read gets to within 3 residues of the CDR3 end, and the germline J gene fills in the rest. This chain links TRBV6-2 or TRBV6-3 with TRBJ2-7; D is perhaps TRBD1 (7 bases). V dropped 0 bases and J dropped 6 bases, with 21 bases sitting between them. CDR3 length equals 17 residues. Germline values: CDR1 MNHEY, CDR2 SVGEGT. The sequenced part of the CDR3 DNA is TGTGCCAGCAGTTACTCGATTTCGGGGGACAGTTCGGGCGAG. Translated, it gives CASSYSISGDSSGE. The CDR3, in full, reads CASSYSISGDSSGEQYF.

Details on this clone: The sequenced fragment ends 3 residues before the CDR3 boundary, so the rest is inferred from the germline J gene. The chain recombines TRBV5-5 with TRBJ2-7, with no clear D. V lost 5 bases and J lost 3, with 12 bases in between. From germline, CDR1 is SGHKS and CDR2 YYEKEE (reference sequence). The CDR3 totals 13 residues. The CDR3 loop reads CASRGRSSYEQYF. Partial CDR3 DNA: TGTGCCAGCAGGGGCAGATCGAGCTACGAG.

Points on this clone: The CDR3 is cut off 3 residues early in the read; its end comes from the germline J gene. V usage is TRBV13 and J usage is TRBJ1-1; the D gene is possibly TRBD1 (6 bases). V was cut by 8 bases and J by 4 bases, with 17 bases left in between. CDR3 length: 14 residues. The germline V gene encodes CDR1 PRHDT and CDR2 FYEKMQ (reference sequence). Incomplete CDR3 DNA: TGTGCCAGCTCCCTAGGTACAGGGAGCACTGAA. Residues: CASSLGTGSTE. The CDR3 reads in full as CASSLGTGSTEAFF.

Concerning this clone: The CDR3 end falls 3 residues outside the read, so it is completed with the germline J gene. The chain is built from TRBV10-1 and TRBJ2-7; perhaps TRBD2 as D (6 bases). In germline, CDR1 is WNHNN, CDR2 SYGVQD (reference sequence). The CDR3 length is 14 residues. V gave up 2 bases and J gave up 3 bases, with 11 bases separating them. The CDR3: CASSERRGNYEQYF. The CDR3 bases that were read are TGCGCCAGCAGTGAGAGGAGGGGAAACTACGAG.

Notes on this clone: The read gets to within 3 residues of the CDR3 end, and the germline J gene fills in the rest. The chain carries TRBV7-6 and TRBJ2-7; TRBD2 agrees at 11 bases. CDR1 is SGHVS and CDR2 is FNYEAQ in the germline V gene. This CDR3 has 16 amino acids. V gave up 2 bases and J gave up 5 bases; unmatched junction bases: 8. The part of the CDR3 DNA that was read is TGTGCCAGCAGCTTATGGGCTAGCGGGAGGAGGAACGAG. Protein: CASSLWASGRRNE. The whole CDR3 sequence reads CASSLWASGRRNEQYF. The complete variable domain, with remaining parts taken from reference TRBV7-6 and TRBJ2-7, reads GAGVSQSPRYKVTKRGQDVALRCDPISGHVSLYWYRQALGQGPEFLTYFNYEAQQDKSGLPNDRFSAERPEGSISTLTIQRTEQRDSAMYRCASSLWASGRRNEQYFGPGTRLTVT.

As for this clone: The sequence runs out 3 residues before the end of the CDR3; the remainder is reconstructed from the germline J gene. The V and J genes are TRBV29-1 and TRBJ1-5; D perhaps matches TRBD1 (6 bases). The germline V and J ends were trimmed by 6 bases and 2 bases, with 8 bases remaining between them. The CDR3 has 12 residues. CDR1 SQVTM and CDR2 ANQGSEA come from the germline V gene. The DNA read from the CDR3 is TGCAGCGTGAGGACAGGCAATCAGCCC. Protein: CSVRTGNQP. The whole CDR3 protein is CSVRTGNQPQHF.

With respect to this clone: The CDR3 end lies 3 residues beyond the end of the read and is filled in from the germline J gene. V usage is TRBV19 and J usage is TRBJ2-3; TRBD2 aligns across 12 bases. The trim removed 3 bases at V and 5 bases at J, leaving 12 bases unmatched. CDR1 and CDR2 (germline): LNHDA, SQIVND (reference sequence). The CDR3 is made up of 18 amino acids. The CDR3 spells CASSMGPTSGSWVDTQYF. Partial CDR3 DNA: TGTGCCAGTAGTATGGGACCGACTAGCGGGAGTTGGGTAGATACG.

A note on this clone: Read coverage stops 3 residues before the CDR3 terminus; the germline J gene supplies the remainder. J is TRBJ2-3 and V is TRBV20-1, with 9 bases identical to TRBD2. The J segment lost 2 bases and the V segment lost 1 base, leaving 4 bases of the junction unmatched. Germline CDR1 DFQATT, CDR2 SNEGSKA (reference sequence). The CDR3 has 15 residues. The DNA read from the CDR3 is TGCAGTGCTAGAGGTCTAGCGGGACCCACAGATACG. Translating it yields CSARGLAGPTDT. The CDR3 in full is CSARGLAGPTDTQYF.

Details on this clone: The CDR3 is cut off 3 residues early in the read; its end comes from the germline J gene. The chain joins TRBV28 to TRBJ2-4, with TRBD2 as a possible D gene (6 bases). The CDR3 is made up of 12 amino acids. Per germline, CDR1 MDHEN and CDR2 SYDVKM. Partial CDR3 DNA: TGTGCCAGCCGCTTCGGGACTCACGAT. Its protein product is CASRFGTHD. The whole CDR3 sequence is CASRFGTHDQYF.

Comments on this clone: The read ends 3 residues shy of where the CDR3 ends; the end is completed using the germline J gene. The V gene is TRBV20-1, the J gene TRBJ2-7; possibly TRBD1 for D (6 bases). The V end was cut by 1 base, the J end by 3 bases, with 19 bases between. The germline CDR1 and CDR2 sequences are DFQATT and SNEGSKA (reference sequence). CDR3 size: 16 residues. The CDR3 spells CSARVYSGTTIYEQYF. CDR3 DNA, as far as it was read: TGCAGTGCTAGAGTCTATTCTGGGACAACTATCTACGAG.